Listed below are T cell receptor beta chains from one sample, sequenced in a study of blood T cell repertoires in COVID-19. Only in-frame clones appear in the TCRdb table, and some are missing; sequencing was by immunoSEQ multiplex PCR. The data show roughly 200,000 clones, around four fifths seen once. Specimen: peripheral blood. These TCRs come from a man in his forties with active or convalescent COVID-19. Both conserved end residues are part of each CDR3. D genes are given only for firm matches. Not all rows give a size; the values are once, few, many and, for expanded clones, a class.

once	TRBD1	TRBJ1-2	TRBV19	TGTGCCAGTCAGACAGGGAAGAACTATGGCTACACCTTC	CASQTGKNYGYTF
NA	NA	TRBJ1-3	TRBV5-1	TGCGCCAGCAGCAACGGGGACTCTGGAAACACCATATATTTT	CASSNGDSGNTIYF
once	TRBD1	TRBJ1-2	TRBV30	TGTGCCTGGGGGACAGCAAACTATGGCTACACCTTC	CAWGTANYGYTF
NA	NA	TRBJ1-6	TRBV25-1	TGTGCCAGCAGTGATTCGGTAAAGGGAGGTTATAATTCACCCCTCCACTTT	CASSDSVKGGYNSPLHF
NA	NA	TRBJ2-1	TRBV12-3/TRBV12-4	TGTGCCAGCAGTTTAGGACTAGGCGATGAGCAGTTCTTC	CASSLGLGDEQFF
NA	TRBD1	TRBJ2-2	TRBV7-8	TGTGCCAGCAGCTTTGGGGGACAGGGGGCTGTCACCGGGGAGCTGTTTTTT	CASSFGGQGAVTGELFF
NA	TRBD1	TRBJ2-7	TRBV2	TGTGCCAGCAGCCCGGGACAGGGCGCCTACGAGCAGTACTTC	CASSPGQGAYEQYF
NA	NA	TRBJ2-2	TRBV4-2	TGTGCCAGCAGCCAAGAGCCGGGGAACACCGGGGAGCTGTTTTTT	CASSQEPGNTGELFF
NA	NA	TRBJ1-1	TRBV7-3	TGTGCCAGCAGCTCGGGACAAGTCACTGAAGCTTTCTTT	CASSSGQVTEAFF
NA	TRBD2	TRBJ2-3	TRBV9	TGTGCCAGCAGCAACCAAGCGGGAGGATATGGCGAAGCAGATACGCAGTATTTT	CASSNQAGGYGEADTQYF
few	TRBD1	TRBJ1-6	TRBV25-1	TGTGCCAGCAGTGAAGGGACAGGGGGAAGTTCACCCCTCCACTTT	CASSEGTGGSSPLHF
NA	TRBD1	TRBJ2-7	TRBV6-5	TGTGCCAGCAGACCCGGACAGGGAGGTAACTACGAGCAGTACTTC	CASRPGQGGNYEQYF
NA	TRBD1	TRBJ2-7	TRBV6-5	TGTGCCAGCGGGCCCGACAGGGGACCGTACGAGCAGTACTTC	CASGPDRGPYEQYF
few	TRBD1	TRBJ2-7	TRBV30	TGTGCCTGGAGGGACAGGGGTTACGAGCAGTACTTC	CAWRDRGYEQYF
once	NA	TRBJ2-7	TRBV11-2	TGTGCCAGCAGCCTCCTAGGATGGGCCTACGAGCAGTACTTC	CASSLLGWAYEQYF
NA	NA	TRBJ1-1	TRBV18	TGTGCCAGCTCGGCTCACCAGGGGTCGGAAGCTTTCTTT	CASSAHQGSEAFF
NA	NA	TRBJ2-3	TRBV7-2	TGTGCCAGCAGCCTATACACAGATACGCAGTATTTT	CASSLYTDTQYF
NA	NA	TRBJ1-3	TRBV7-9	TGTGCCAGCAGCTTAAGGACACAGGGAGGAAACACCATATATTTT	CASSLRTQGGNTIYF
NA	TRBD1	TRBJ2-5	TRBV12-3/TRBV12-4	TGTGCCAGCAGACCGACAGGGGGAGAGACCCAGTACTTC	CASRPTGGETQYF
few	NA	TRBJ2-3	TRBV12-3/TRBV12-4	TGTGCCAGCAGCAAGGGACTGGATACGCAGTATTTT	CASSKGLDTQYF
NA	TRBD2	TRBJ2-4	TRBV30	TGTGCCTGCCGAGGGAGGGAAATTGACAAAAACATTCAGTACTTC	CACRGREIDKNIQYF
few	NA	TRBJ1-1	TRBV30	TGTGCCTGGAGTCCCCCCCGTCCGGGTGACACTGAAGCTTTCTTT	CAWSPPRPGDTEAFF
NA	NA	TRBJ2-5	TRBV2	TGTGCCAGCAGTGAAAACAGGGAAGAGACCCAGTACTTC	CASSENREETQYF
NA	NA	TRBJ2-4	TRBV7-9	TGTGCCAGCAGCTTAGAGGGAGCTGTGGCCAAAAACATTCAGTACTTC	CASSLEGAVAKNIQYF
NA	NA	TRBJ2-2	TRBV9	TGTGCCAGCAGCTTGGACAGTTTGACTGGGGAGCTGTTTTTT	CASSLDSLTGELFF
NA	NA	TRBJ2-2	TRBV6-6	TGTGCCAGCAGTTACGCAGGGGCGGACGGGGAGCTGTTTTTT	CASSYAGADGELFF
NA	NA	TRBJ1-1	TRBV9	TGTGCCAGCAGCGGGGGGCAGGACACTGAAGCTTTCTTT	CASSGGQDTEAFF
NA	NA	TRBJ1-4	TRBV30	TGTGCCTGGAGTGTACCCGGAAAACTGTTTTTT	CAWSVPGKLFF
few	TRBD1	TRBJ1-2	TRBV25-1	TGTGCCAGCAGTGATTATGTGAGGGGGCTGGATGGCTACACCTTC	CASSDYVRGLDGYTF
NA	TRBD2	TRBJ2-1	TRBV10-1	TGCGCCAGCGGGGGGGTGCAAATCAATGAGCAGTTCTTC	CASGGVQINEQFF
NA	NA	TRBJ1-2	TRBV7-3	TGTGCCAGCAGCTTTCCCGGGAACTATGGCTACACCTTC	CASSFPGNYGYTF